One sample yielded the 10 T cell receptor beta chains listed below, sequenced in a study of OX40 agonist ivuxolimab in advanced cancers. The repertoire was sequenced with immunoSEQ multiplex PCR; TCRdb's copy has only in-frame clones and lacks some. The sample carries 70,000 to 95,000 clones, 92% recorded once. The material was CD4+ or CD8+ T cells sorted from blood, obtained in a trial of the OX40 agonist ivuxolimab. These TCRs come from an adult with an advanced solid tumor such as melanoma, head and neck, liver or kidney cancer.

This clone came up a few times. Other nucleotide sequences in the sample specify the same CDR3. The chain couples TRBV29-1 to TRBJ1-1, with D uncertain. Germline loops: CDR1 SQVTM, CDR2 ANQGSEA. This CDR3 region has 14 residues. The germline V and J ends were trimmed by 5 bases and 1 base, with 14 bases remaining between them. CDR3: CSVLVSVGNTEAFF. The CDR3 DNA reads TGCAGCGTTCTGGTTTCGGTGGGGAACACTGAAGCTTTCTTT. Supplemented by reference TRBV29-1 and TRBJ1-1, the full variable domain reads SAVISQKPSRDICQRGTSLTIQCQVDSQVTMMFWYRQQPGQSLTLIATANQGSEATYESGFVIDKFPISRPNLTFSTLTVSNMSPEDSSIYLCSVLVSVGNTEAFFGQGTRLTVV.

The genes are TRBV18 and TRBJ1-6, with D perhaps TRBD1 (5 bases). Germline CDR1 reads KGHSH; CDR2 reads LQKENI. The CDR3 covers 13 residues. Trimming removed 5 bases at V and 8 bases at J, with 10 bases between. Here the CDR3 DNA reads TGTGCCAGCTCAGCCTCGGGGGATTCACCCCTCCACTTT. Translating gives CASSASGDSPLHF.

A remark on this clone: The sample carries other DNA sequences with the same CDR3. This chain links TRBV5-6 with TRBJ2-7; D unclear. Trimming removed 6 bases from V and 4 bases from J, with 8 bases in between. Germline lookup yields CDR1 SGHDT and CDR2 YYEEEE. The CDR3 is 11 amino acids. This chain's CDR3 is CASNWGYEQYF. CDR3 sequence (DNA): TGTGCCAGCAACTGGGGTTACGAGCAGTACTTC.

This clone was detected only a few times. The genes are TRBV14 and TRBJ2-7, with TRBD1 matching over 7 bases. From germline, CDR1 is SGHDN and CDR2 FVKESK. CDR3 size: 17 residues. Trimming took 2 bases from V and 2 from J; bases not matched to a gene: 12. The CDR3 DNA follows: TGTGCCAGCAGCCAATGGGGACAGATTATAAGCACCTACGAGCAGTACTTC. Residues: CASSQWGQIISTYEQYF.

The rearrangement links TRBV27 to TRBJ2-5; TRBD2 matches at 10 bases. The V gene's germline CDR1 is MNHEY and CDR2 SMNVEV (reference sequence). The CDR3 runs 15 residues. V lost 3 bases to trimming and J lost 2 bases; unmatched junction nucleotides: 3. The CDR3 loop is CASSLTSGYQETQYF. The CDR3 DNA follows: TGTGCCAGCAGTTTGACTAGCGGGTATCAAGAGACCCAGTACTTC.

The chain couples TRBV11-3 to TRBJ2-5, with 8 bases lining up with TRBD2. The germline V gene has CDR1 SGHNT and CDR2 YENEEA. The CDR3 is made up of 15 amino acids. V lost 7 bases and J lost 4; bases outside the gene matches: 11. CDR3 sequence reads: CASTLERESLETQYF. The CDR3 DNA follows: TGTGCCAGCACCCTCGAGCGGGAGAGTTTAGAGACCCAGTACTTC.

The chain links TRBV11-2 to TRBJ2-7; D not certain. CDR3 length: 14 amino acids. Germline CDR1 and CDR2: SGHAT and FQNNGV. The germline V and J ends were trimmed by 3 bases and 4 bases, with 13 bases remaining between them. For the CDR3, the DNA is TGTGCCAGCAGCTTCTCTATTGGGGTGTACGAGCAGTACTTC. It yields the protein CASSFSIGVYEQYF.

This chain links TRBV29-1 with TRBJ2-5; D might be TRBD2 (5 bases). Deletions cut 3 bases from V and 5 bases from J, with 10 bases between. The CDR3 has 12 residues. Germline CDR1 and CDR2: SQVTM and ANQGSEA. CDR3 loop: CSVDEGRETQYF. For the CDR3, the DNA is TGCAGCGTTGATGAGGGCCGGGAGACCCAGTACTTC. Supplemented by reference TRBV29-1 and TRBJ2-5, the full variable domain reads SAVISQKPSRDICQRGTSLTIQCQVDSQVTMMFWYRQQPGQSLTLIATANQGSEATYESGFVIDKFPISRPNLTFSTLTVSNMSPEDSSIYLCSVDEGRETQYFGPGTRLLVL.

The chain recombines TRBV30 with TRBJ1-1, with 9 bases aligning to TRBD1. V gave up 4 bases and J gave up 6 bases; unmatched junction bases: 6. Germline V gives CDR1 GTSNPN, CDR2 SVGIG (reference sequence). The CDR3 spans 13 residues. CDR3 nucleotide sequence: TGTGCCTGGACCGGGACAGGGACGGCTGAAGCTTTCTTT. It translates to CAWTGTGTAEAFF.

The gene calls are TRBV7-9 and TRBJ1-3; D not certain. V was pared by 3 bases and J by 2 bases, with 8 bases between. Germline V gives CDR1 SEHNR, CDR2 FQNEAQ (reference sequence). The CDR3 consists of 14 residues. This CDR3 reads CASSFSGTGNTIYF. In nucleotides, the CDR3 is TGTGCCAGCAGCTTTTCCGGGACTGGAAACACCATATATTTT.